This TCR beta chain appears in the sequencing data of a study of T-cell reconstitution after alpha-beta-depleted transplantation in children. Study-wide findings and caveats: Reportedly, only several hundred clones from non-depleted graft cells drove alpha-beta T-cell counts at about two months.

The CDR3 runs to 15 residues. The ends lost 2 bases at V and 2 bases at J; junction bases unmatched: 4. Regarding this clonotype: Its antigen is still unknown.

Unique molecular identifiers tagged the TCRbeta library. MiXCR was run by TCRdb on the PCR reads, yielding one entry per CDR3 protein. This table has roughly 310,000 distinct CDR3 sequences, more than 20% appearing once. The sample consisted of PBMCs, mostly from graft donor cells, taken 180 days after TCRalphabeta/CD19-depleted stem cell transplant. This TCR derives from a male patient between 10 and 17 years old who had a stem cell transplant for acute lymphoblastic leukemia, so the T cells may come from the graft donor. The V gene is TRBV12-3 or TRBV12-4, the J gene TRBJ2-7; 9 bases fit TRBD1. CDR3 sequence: CASSLRTGVAYEQYF. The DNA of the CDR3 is TGTGCCAGCAGTTTAAGGACAGGGGTTGCCTACGAGCAGTACTTC.